Following are 8 T cell receptor beta chains from one sample sequenced in a study of cytomegalovirus exposure and HLA in healthy donors. Vbeta (60) and Jbeta (13) primers were used in the PCR. The data were produced by immunoSEQ multiplex PCR, yet TCRdb's version contains in-frame clones alone and is incomplete. This listing includes fewer than 250,000 clones. Sample: PBMCs. These receptors were collected from a woman in her 30s in good health and CMV-seropositive.

The chain couples TRBV5-1 to TRBJ2-5; the D gene is possibly TRBD2 (5 bases). The assigned J gene may be wrong: the sequence end matches TRBJ2-7 better. The CDR3 totals 11 residues. Looked up from germline, CDR1 is SGHRS and CDR2 is YFSETQ. The CDR3 loop is CASSYEGEQYF. CDR3 in DNA: TGCGCCAGCAGCTATGAGGGCGAGCAGTACTTC.

This chain uses TRBV5-1 with TRBJ2-5; D unresolved. V was trimmed by 4 bases and J by 2 bases, leaving 12 bases between them. This CDR3 comprises 14 residues. Germline CDR1 reads SGHRS; CDR2 reads YFSETQ. The CDR3, as DNA: TGCGCCAGCAGCCCAAAGGCACAGCAAGAGACCCAGTACTTC. This sequence encodes CASSPKAQQETQYF.

This sequence joins TRBV13 and TRBJ2-1; 7 bases are shared with TRBD2. This CDR3 has 17 amino acids. The V gene end was trimmed by 4 bases and the J gene end by 0 bases; junction bases not matched to a gene: 9. Germline values: CDR1 PRHDT, CDR2 FYEKMQ (reference sequence). The CDR3 DNA is TGTGCCAGCAGCTGGATAGCGGGTCGGAGCTCCTACAATGAGCAGTTCTTC. This gives the protein CASSWIAGRSSYNEQFF.

The CDR3 sequence: CASGLGQLNSPLHF. The CDR3 coding sequence is TGTGCTAGTGGTCTGGGACAACTCAATTCACCCCTCCACTTT. The chain is built from TRBV12-5 and TRBJ1-6; D is possibly TRBD1 (6 bases). The CDR3 sequence is 14 residues long. V was clipped by 5 bases and J by 7 bases, with 12 bases between them. The germline CDR1 and CDR2 sequences are LGHNT and FRNRAP.

The gene calls are TRBV6-5 and TRBJ2-1; 10 bases fit TRBD2. This CDR3 spans 14 amino acids. V trimming: 6 bases; J trimming: 8 bases; junction bases outside the gene matches: 7. Per germline, CDR1 MNHEY and CDR2 SVGAGI. The CDR3 DNA follows: TGTGCCAGCAGGATAGCGGGAGGCTCCGATGAGCAGTTCTTC. Its protein is CASRIAGGSDEQFF.

The gene calls are TRBV19 and TRBJ1-6; 8 positions agree with TRBD1. With V trimmed by 6 bases and J by 7 bases, 8 bases remained unmatched. CDR1 and CDR2 from the germline V gene are LNHDA and SQIVND (reference sequence). This CDR3 region has 15 residues. The CDR3 spells CASSRWGQENSPLHF. CDR3 DNA sequence: TGTGCCAGTAGCCGGTGGGGACAGGAGAATTCACCCCTCCACTTT.

The V call is TRBV5-6, the J call TRBJ2-1; 8 bases map to TRBD1. This CDR3 region has 13 residues. The ends lost 5 bases at V and 7 bases at J; junction bases unmatched: 5. Germline V gives CDR1 SGHDT, CDR2 YYEEEE. DNA for the CDR3: TGTGCCAGCAGGCTCCAGGGGGCGAATGAGCAGTTCTTC. This sequence encodes CASRLQGANEQFF.

V gene TRBV5-4 combines with J gene TRBJ1-2; D is perhaps TRBD1 (6 bases). Looked up from germline, CDR1 is SGHNT and CDR2 is YYREEE (reference sequence). V lost 3 bases and J lost 3, with 24 bases in between. CDR3 length: 18 amino acids. This CDR3 reads CASSSIFRWDTGYYGYTF. In nucleotides, the CDR3 is TGTGCCAGCAGCTCCATCTTTCGTTGGGATACAGGGTACTATGGCTACACCTTC.